This is a list of T cell receptor beta chains from one sample in a study of cytomegalovirus exposure and HLA in healthy donors. Assay: immunoSEQ multiplex PCR; the TCRdb copy retains only in-frame clones and omits some. The sample has over 150,000 clones, approximately 89% seen once. The sequenced sample consisted of PBMCs. The receptors were gathered from a woman aged 18 to 35 in good health and CMV-seropositive. CDR3s include the opening cysteine and the closing phenylalanine or tryptophan. D genes are given only for firm matches.

TRBV28,TRBJ1-5,TRBD1,TGTGCCAGCAGGGACAGGACAAATCAGCCCCAGCATTTT,CASRDRTNQPQHF
TRBV2,TRBJ1-4,NA,TGTGCCAGCACTGGCGGACTGTTGATGGAAAAACTGTTTTTT,CASTGGLLMEKLFF
TRBV5-1,TRBJ2-3,TRBD2,TGCGCCAGCAGCTTGTGGACTAGCGGAAGCACAGATACGCAGTATTTT,CASSLWTSGSTDTQYF
TRBV18,TRBJ2-7,NA,TGTGCCAGCTCCAGCAGACTCCACTACGAGCAGTACTTC,CASSSRLHYEQYF
TRBV30,TRBJ2-3,TRBD1,TGTGCCTGGAGGTCCACTCTTCCGGCCTCTTTCAGGGGGCGCATCGTATGGGGCACAGATACGCAGTATTTT,CAWRSTLPASFRGRIVWGTDTQYF
TRBV15,TRBJ2-5,NA,TGTGCCACCAGACTGGCGGCGCGGGAGACCCAGTACTTC,CATRLAARETQYF
TRBV7-3,TRBJ2-3,NA,TGTGCCAGCAGCTCAGGACTGATCACAGATACGCAGTATTTT,CASSSGLITDTQYF
TRBV6-1,TRBJ2-7,TRBD2,TGTGCCAGCAGTGAATTGTTGGGGACTAGCGGGGAGCCCGAGCAGTACTTC,CASSELLGTSGEPEQYF
TRBV19,TRBJ2-1,NA,TGTGCCAGTAGAACGGGAGAAGTCGCTGAGCAGTTCTTC,CASRTGEVAEQFF
TRBV7-9,TRBJ2-7,NA,TGTGCCAGCAGCTGGGCCCCCCACGAGCAGTACTTC,CASSWAPHEQYF
TRBV5-1,TRBJ2-3,TRBD1,TGCGCCAGCGGTAGAGGGGGCTCAGATACGCAGTATTTT,CASGRGGSDTQYF
TRBV10-3,TRBJ2-7,TRBD1,TGTGCCATCAGGGGACAGGGGGGGTACGAGCAGTACTTC,CAIRGQGGYEQYF
TRBV29-1,TRBJ2-2,TRBD1,TGCAGCGTTGGGTGGGACAGCCCCCCCGGGGAGCTGTTTTTT,CSVGWDSPPGELFF
TRBV11-2,TRBJ2-2,NA,TGTGCCAGCAGCTTCCTCCCCCACGGCACCGGGGAGCTGTTTTTT,CASSFLPHGTGELFF
TRBV14,TRBJ1-3,TRBD1,TGTGCCAGCAGCGAGAGGTACAGGGGGACTGGAAACACCATATATTTT,CASSERYRGTGNTIYF
TRBV9,TRBJ2-1,TRBD2,TGTGCCAGCAGCTCACAGCCGGGACTAGCGGGAGGGCCGGCCTCGGGTGAGCAGTTCTTC,CASSSQPGLAGGPASGEQFF
TRBV6-5,TRBJ1-1,NA,TGTGCCAGCAGACTCAGGGGCCTGAACACTGAAGCTTTCTTT,CASRLRGLNTEAFF
TRBV5-1,TRBJ2-6,TRBD1,TGCGCCAGCAGCCGGGACAGGGTCTCTGGGGCCAACGTCCTGACTTTC,CASSRDRVSGANVLTF
TRBV18,TRBJ1-1,TRBD1,TGTGCCAGCTCACCGTATACAGGGGCCGCCAAGACTGAAGCTTTCTTT,CASSPYTGAAKTEAFF